The T cell receptor (beta chain) described here comes from a study of T-cell reconstitution after alpha-beta-depleted transplantation in children. Study findings and constraints: By one year post-transplant, T-cell counts and diversity largely arose from T cells that were newly produced.

The sample holds many counts of this clonotype. Antigen: not known. Preparing the TCRbeta library involved the use of unique molecular identifiers. TCRdb re-analysed the PCR reads in MiXCR, keeping a single row per CDR3 protein. The sample contains approximately 350,000 distinct CDR3 sequences, 16% of which appear only once. The sequence came from a male patient between 2 and 15 years old who had a stem cell transplant for acute lymphoblastic leukemia, so the T cells may come from the graft donor. The sequences come from PBMCs, mostly from graft donor cells, collected 360 days after TCRalphabeta/CD19-depleted stem cell transplant.

Written as DNA, the CDR3 is TGTGCCAGCAGTTTAGGCCTAGGAGGGGCTAGCACAGATACGCAGTATTTT. Protein sequence: CASSLGLGGASTDTQYF. The chain couples TRBV12-3 or TRBV12-4 to TRBJ2-3, with a possible D match to TRBD2 (6 bases). V was clipped by 1 base and J by 0 bases, with 14 bases between them. This CDR3 is built from 17 residues.